This TCR beta chain was captured by sequencing in a study of sequential checkpoint blockade in melanoma. Across the whole study: After both sequences, patients received maintenance nivolumab.

Sequenced by immunoSEQ multiplex PCR; TCRdb stores in-frame clones only, minus some. Seen here are about 10,000 clones, roughly 74% observed once, and the top ten hold around an eighth. Germline CDR1 GTSNPN, CDR2 SVGIG (reference sequence). This CDR3 is 14 amino acids long. Trimming took 5 bases from V and 5 from J; bases not matched to a gene: 7. Sample treatment: randomized to nivolumab then ipilimumab (arm A) or the reverse (arm B). Patients had received no earlier DNA-damaging chemotherapy. Sorted cells were live CD3+CD8+, lacking CD19 and CD56, from PBMCs. This specimen consisted of CD8+ T cells sorted from blood (inferred from file names), obtained from a patient given nivolumab and ipilimumab in sequence. This rearrangement joins TRBV30 to TRBJ2-2, with 8 bases fitting TRBD1. The clonotype originates from a human donor with melanoma. This CDR3 reads CAWETGVQTGELFF. The CDR3 nucleotides are TGTGCCTGGGAGACAGGGGTCCAAACCGGGGAGCTGTTTTTT. The full variable domain, with the rest looked up from reference TRBV30 and TRBJ2-2, is SQTIHQWPATLVQPVGSPLSLECTVEGTSNPNLYWYRQAAGRGLQLLFYSVGIGQISSEVPQNLSASRPQDRQFILSSKKLLLSDSGFYLCAWETGVQTGELFFGEGSRLTVL.